This TCR beta chain was obtained from a study of OX40 agonist ivuxolimab in advanced cancers. Looking at the study overall: Patients enrolled in dose escalation were diagnosed with hepatocellular carcinoma, melanoma, renal cell or head and neck cancer. Study-wide results and limits: CD4+ T cells averaged fewer expanded clones than CD8+ T cells.

Data came from immunoSEQ multiplex PCR; TCRdb stores just in-frame clones and leaves some out. The sample has tens of thousands of clones; around 85% are singletons. The V end was cut by 0 bases, the J end by 1 base, with 16 bases between. This CDR3 has 17 residues. Germline loops: CDR1 SGHRS, CDR2 YFSETQ. This clone was seen a single time. Its cognate antigen is unknown. The source is an adult with an advanced solid tumor such as melanoma, head and neck, liver or kidney cancer. The J gene is TRBJ2-5, the V gene TRBV5-1; a possible D gene is TRBD1 (6 bases). Sample: CD4+ or CD8+ T cells sorted from blood, taken in a trial of the OX40 agonist ivuxolimab. The CDR3 region has the DNA TGCGCCAGCAGCTTGGGGTCTCGGCTGGACAGCCAAGAGACCCAGTACTTC. Protein sequence: CASSLGSRLDSQETQYF.